These 12 T cell receptor beta chains share one sample of origin, sequenced in a study of neurological immune-mediated disorders. TCRdb reprocessed the 5' RACE reads via MiXCR and lists one record per CDR3 protein. The sample contains about 53,000 distinct CDR3 sequences, roughly 8% of which appear only once. Documented time point: longitudinal time-point 3. Sequencing input: PBMCs. The receptors shown here come from a woman in her 40s in good health.

This clonotype was observed at least ten times. The chain links TRBV12-3 or TRBV12-4 to TRBJ1-5; no reliable D call. V was clipped by 5 bases and J by 2 bases, with 16 bases between them. This CDR3 region has 16 residues. CDR3 DNA sequence: TGTGCCAGCAGTGGGTCACTGGCATATGGCAATCAGCCCCAGCATTTT. It encodes CASSGSLAYGNQPQHF.

This clonotype has a count of ten or more. The chain combines TRBV14 with TRBJ1-5, with D unresolved. V gave up 1 base and J gave up 0 bases, with 4 bases separating them. From germline, CDR1 is SGHDN and CDR2 FVKESK. The CDR3 runs 14 residues. CDR3 in amino acids: CASSQGGSNQPQHF. The CDR3 coding sequence is TGTGCCAGCAGCCAAGGGGGTAGCAATCAGCCCCAGCATTTT.

This clonotype was counted many times. The DNA of the CDR3 is TGTGCCACCAGCAGATCAGAGACCCAGTACTTC. This codes for CATSRSETQYF. The rearrangement uses TRBV15 and TRBJ2-5; D gene ambiguous. The CDR3 has 11 amino acids. The V gene's germline CDR1 is LNHNV and CDR2 YYDKDF (reference sequence). V lost 2 bases to trimming and J lost 4 bases, with 2 bases between them.

This clonotype has a count of ten or more. The rearrangement uses TRBV10-3 and TRBJ2-1; weak D call: TRBD1 (6 bases). Trimming stripped 2 bases from V and 0 bases from J, with 8 bases between. The germline V gene has CDR1 ENHRY and CDR2 SYGVKD. This CDR3 is built from 15 residues. The CDR3 is CAISEGQTSYNEQFF. The CDR3 coding sequence is TGTGCCATCAGTGAGGGACAGACCTCCTACAATGAGCAGTTCTTC.

Many counts were recorded for this clonotype. This rearrangement joins TRBV15 to TRBJ2-3; perhaps TRBD1 as D (5 bases). There are 17 residues in the CDR3. V lost 0 bases to trimming and J lost 0 bases, with 13 bases between them. Germline values: CDR1 LNHNV, CDR2 YYDKDF (reference sequence). This CDR3 reads CATSRDPTATSTDTQYF. For the CDR3, the DNA is TGTGCCACCAGCAGAGATCCGACAGCTACTAGCACAGATACGCAGTATTTT.

This clonotype was recorded at least ten times. This chain links TRBV7-2 with TRBJ2-3; TRBD2 agrees at 13 bases. The CDR3 runs 17 residues. V gave up 4 bases and J gave up 2 bases; unmatched junction bases: 6. Germline-derived CDR1 and CDR2 are SGHTA and FQGNSA. The CDR3, as DNA: TGTGCCAGCAGCTACGGACTAGCGGGGGCTTCCACAGATACGCAGTATTTT. This encodes CASSYGLAGASTDTQYF.

At least ten counts were recorded for this clonotype. The chain uses TRBV20-1 and TRBJ1-5; maybe TRBD1 (5 bases). Per the germline V gene, CDR1 is DFQATT and CDR2 is SNEGSKA (reference sequence). Between the trimmed V and J ends, which lost 0 bases and 1 base, there was a span of 10 bases. The CDR3 is 15 residues long. The CDR3 nucleotides read TGCAGTGCTAGAGAAAACAGGCGGAGCAATCAGCCCCAGCATTTT. Its protein product is CSARENRRSNQPQHF.

There are many counts of this clonotype. The V and J genes are TRBV29-1 and TRBJ2-4; no clear D. The length of the CDR3 is 12 residues. Germline-derived CDR1 and CDR2 are SQVTM and ANQGSEA. CDR3 DNA: TGCATCCCCCGATTAGCCAAAAACATTCAGTACTTC. It is translated as CIPRLAKNIQYF.

CDR3 amino acids: CASTRGSTDTQYF. As DNA, the CDR3 is TGCGCCAGCACCAGGGGCAGCACAGATACGCAGTATTTT. The rearrangement joins TRBV10-2 to TRBJ2-3; tentative D call: TRBD1 (6 bases). The germline V and J ends were trimmed by 7 bases and 0 bases, with 8 bases remaining between them. Germline values: CDR1 WSHSY, CDR2 SAAADI. CDR3 length: 13 amino acids.

The CDR3 coding sequence is TGCGCCAGCAGCTTGGCGGGACAGAGCACAGATACGCAGTATTTT. Translation gives CASSLAGQSTDTQYF. The chain is built from TRBV5-1 and TRBJ2-3; 7 bases are shared with TRBD1. Trimming cost V 0 bases and J 0 bases; bases outside gene matches: 1. The CDR3 is made up of 15 amino acids. Germline V gene data show CDR1 as SGHRS and CDR2 as YFSETQ.

In this sample, this clonotype turned up many times. The chain has TRBV5-1 and TRBJ1-6, with 9 bases matching TRBD1. The CDR3 runs to 17 residues. V trimming: 3 bases; J trimming: 9 bases; junction bases outside the gene matches: 13. Germline loops: CDR1 SGHRS, CDR2 YFSETQ. In DNA, the CDR3 is TGCGCCAGCAGCTCAGACAGGGGGAGTGACATAGGTTCACCCCTCCACTTT. It specifies CASSSDRGSDIGSPLHF.

This clonotype was observed many times. The chain is built from TRBV20-1 and TRBJ1-3, with D unresolved. There are 13 residues in the CDR3. CDR1 is DFQATT and CDR2 is SNEGSKA in the germline V gene (reference sequence). V dropped 3 bases and J dropped 4 bases, with 10 bases sitting between them. The CDR3 DNA sequence: TGCAGTGCTAGGACCCCTGGGGGAAACACCATATATTTT. Its protein product is CSARTPGGNTIYF.